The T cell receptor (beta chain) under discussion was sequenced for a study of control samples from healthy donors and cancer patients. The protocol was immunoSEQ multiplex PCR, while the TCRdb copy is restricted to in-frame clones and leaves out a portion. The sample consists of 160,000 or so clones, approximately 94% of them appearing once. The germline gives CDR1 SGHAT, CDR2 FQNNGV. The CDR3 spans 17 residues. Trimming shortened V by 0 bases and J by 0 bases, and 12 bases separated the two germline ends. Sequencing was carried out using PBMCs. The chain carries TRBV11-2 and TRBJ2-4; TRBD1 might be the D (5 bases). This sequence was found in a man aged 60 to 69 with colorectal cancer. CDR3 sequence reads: CASSLDRAGLAKNIQYF. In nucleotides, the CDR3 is TGTGCCAGCAGCTTAGATAGGGCAGGGCTAGCCAAAAACATTCAGTACTTC.